The present entry profiles one TCR beta chain with its context. Its antigen is undetermined. The data derive from a study of T cell responses to AZD1222 COVID-19 vaccine. Study observations and caveats: No repertoire was sampled before or during the peak T cell response, only after it. Spike regions recognized by vaccine-associated CD4 TCRs spanned the protein, led by 160-218 and 743-854. A rise in Spike-specific TCR breadth and depth followed two AZD1222 doses.

Germline-derived CDR1 and CDR2 are SGHDT and YYEEEE. V lost 2 bases and J lost 1, with 12 bases in between. This CDR3 contains 15 residues. This table comes from immunoSEQ multiplex PCR, and its TCRdb copy is limited to in-frame clones, with some not included. The data contain some 130,000 clones, approximately 85% of them singletons. The TCR sequence derives from an adult who received the MenACWY meningococcal vaccine as a control. The starting material was peripheral blood, obtained 28 days after the second dose of the MenACWY control vaccine. The chain employs TRBV5-6 and TRBJ2-5; possible D gene TRBD2, 6 bases. The CDR3 DNA reads TGTGCCAGCAGCTTAGGCGGACTATTCCAAGAGACCCAGTACTTC. This sequence encodes CASSLGGLFQETQYF.